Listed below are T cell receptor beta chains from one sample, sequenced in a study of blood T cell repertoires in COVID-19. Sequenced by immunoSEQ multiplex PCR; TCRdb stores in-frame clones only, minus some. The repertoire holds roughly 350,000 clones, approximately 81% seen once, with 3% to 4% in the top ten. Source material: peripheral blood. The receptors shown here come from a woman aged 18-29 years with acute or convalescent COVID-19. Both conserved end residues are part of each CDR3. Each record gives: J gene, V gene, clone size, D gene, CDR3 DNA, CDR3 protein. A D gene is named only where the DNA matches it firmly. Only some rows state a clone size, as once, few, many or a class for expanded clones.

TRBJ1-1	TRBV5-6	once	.	TGTGCCAGCAGCTTGGGTACGGGTGAAGTGGCTTTCTTT	CASSLGTGEVAFF
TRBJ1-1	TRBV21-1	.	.	TGTGCCAGCAGCAAAGTGGTGCAGGGATCTGAAGCTTTCTTT	CASSKVVQGSEAFF
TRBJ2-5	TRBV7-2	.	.	TGTGCCAGCAGCTTGACGGGGAAAGAGACCCAGTACTTC	CASSLTGKETQYF
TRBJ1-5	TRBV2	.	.	TGTGCCAGCGAACCGGGGTCGTTTGGGGGCGGGCAGCCCCAGCATTTT	CASEPGSFGGGQPQHF
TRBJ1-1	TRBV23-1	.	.	TGCGCCAGCAGTCAATGGGAGTACCCTGAAGCTTTCTTT	CASSQWEYPEAFF
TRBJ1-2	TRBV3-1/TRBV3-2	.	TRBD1	TGTGCCAGCAGCCGACAGGGGGCTAACTATGGCTACACCTTC	CASSRQGANYGYTF
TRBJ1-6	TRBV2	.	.	TGTGCCAGCAACAGGGATAATTCACCCCTCCACTTT	CASNRDNSPLHF
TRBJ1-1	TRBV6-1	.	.	TGTGCCAGCAGTGAAGCGCCCAGTTACGGGAAGGGTAACACTGAAGCTTTCTTT	CASSEAPSYGKGNTEAFF
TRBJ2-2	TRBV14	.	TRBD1	TGTGCCAGCAGCCAACTCCGGACAGGGTGGACCGGGGAGCTGTTTTTT	CASSQLRTGWTGELFF
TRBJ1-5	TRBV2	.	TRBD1	TGTGCCAGCAGTGAGATGACAGGGGGTCAGCCCCAGCATTTT	CASSEMTGGQPQHF
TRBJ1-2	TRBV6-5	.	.	TGTGCCAGCGGTCGAGAGGAGGGCCAGGGCTATGGCTACACCTTC	CASGREEGQGYGYTF
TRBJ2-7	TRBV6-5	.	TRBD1	TGTGCCAGCAGTTACCCGGACAGGGGCGGCTACGAGCAGTACTTC	CASSYPDRGGYEQYF
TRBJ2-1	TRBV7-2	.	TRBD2	TGTGCCAGCAGCTTAGCGGGTCCCGGGACTAGCGGGAGGGGCAATGAGCAGTTCTTC	CASSLAGPGTSGRGNEQFF
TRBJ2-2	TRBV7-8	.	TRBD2	TGTGCCAGCAGGGAGACGGGGGGAATAACCGGGGAGCTGTTTTTT	CASRETGGITGELFF
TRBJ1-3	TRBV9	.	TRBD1	TGTGCCAGCAGCCGAGAACAGGGGGCCGGTGGAAACACCATATATTTT	CASSREQGAGGNTIYF
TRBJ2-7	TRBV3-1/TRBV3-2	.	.	TGTGCCAGCAGCCAAGGCAGGGTTTCCTACGAGCAGTACTTC	CASSQGRVSYEQYF
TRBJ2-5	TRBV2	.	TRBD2	TGTGCCAGCAACCCCGGGGGGGCCACCGGGCAAGAGACCCAGTACTTC	CASNPGGATGQETQYF
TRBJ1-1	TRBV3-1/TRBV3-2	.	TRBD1	TGTGCCAGCAGCCCAAAGACAGGGGGCAGCACTGAAGCTTTCTTT	CASSPKTGGSTEAFF
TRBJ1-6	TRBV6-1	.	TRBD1	TGTGCCAGCAGTGAGACGGACAGGTTGAATTCACCCCTCCACTTT	CASSETDRLNSPLHF
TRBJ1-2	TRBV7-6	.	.	TGTGCCACCCAGAATGGGGGGATAGGGGGCTACACCTTC	CATQNGGIGGYTF
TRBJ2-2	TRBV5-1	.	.	TGCGCCAGCAGCTTGCACTACCGGACAAAGGAGACCGGGGAGCTGTTTTTT	CASSLHYRTKETGELFF
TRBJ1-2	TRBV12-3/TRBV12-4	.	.	TGTGCCAGCAGTCAGCAGGAGGGCTATGGCTACACCTTC	CASSQQEGYGYTF
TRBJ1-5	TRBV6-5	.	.	TGTGCCACCAAGGGAGGGGGAACCCAGCCCCAGCATTTT	CATKGGGTQPQHF